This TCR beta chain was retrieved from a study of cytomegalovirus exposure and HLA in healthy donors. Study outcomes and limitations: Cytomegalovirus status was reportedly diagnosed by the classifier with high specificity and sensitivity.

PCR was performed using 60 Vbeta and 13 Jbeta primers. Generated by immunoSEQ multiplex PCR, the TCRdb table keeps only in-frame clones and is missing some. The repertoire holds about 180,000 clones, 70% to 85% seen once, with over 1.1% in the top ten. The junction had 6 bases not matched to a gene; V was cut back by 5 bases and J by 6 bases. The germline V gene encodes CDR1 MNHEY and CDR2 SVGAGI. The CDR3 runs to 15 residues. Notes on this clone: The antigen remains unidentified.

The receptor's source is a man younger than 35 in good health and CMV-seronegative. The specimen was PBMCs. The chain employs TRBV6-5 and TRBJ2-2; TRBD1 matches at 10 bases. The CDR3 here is CASSLDRGRPGELFF. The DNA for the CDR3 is TGTGCCAGCAGTCTCGACAGGGGGCGTCCCGGGGAGCTGTTTTTT.